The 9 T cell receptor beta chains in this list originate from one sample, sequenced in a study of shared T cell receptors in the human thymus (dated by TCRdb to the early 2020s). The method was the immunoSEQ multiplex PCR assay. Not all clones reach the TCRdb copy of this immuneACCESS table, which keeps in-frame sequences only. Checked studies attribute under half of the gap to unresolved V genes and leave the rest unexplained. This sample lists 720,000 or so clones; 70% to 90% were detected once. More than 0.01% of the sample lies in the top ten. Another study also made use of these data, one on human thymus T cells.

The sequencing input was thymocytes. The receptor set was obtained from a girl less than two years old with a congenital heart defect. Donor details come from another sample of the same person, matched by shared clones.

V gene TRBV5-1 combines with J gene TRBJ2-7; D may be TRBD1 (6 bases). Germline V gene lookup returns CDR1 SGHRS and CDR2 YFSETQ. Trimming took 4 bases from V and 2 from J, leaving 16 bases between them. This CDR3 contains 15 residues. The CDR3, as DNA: TGCGCCAGCAGCCGCGACAGGCTAGCCACCTACGAGCAGTACTTC. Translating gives CASSRDRLATYEQYF. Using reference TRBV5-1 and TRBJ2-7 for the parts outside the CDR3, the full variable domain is KAGVTQTPRYLIKTRGQQVTLSCSPISGHRSVSWYQQTPGQGLQFLFEYFSETQRNKGNFPGRFSGRQFSNSRSEMNVSTLELGDSALYLCASSRDRLATYEQYFGPGTRLTVT.

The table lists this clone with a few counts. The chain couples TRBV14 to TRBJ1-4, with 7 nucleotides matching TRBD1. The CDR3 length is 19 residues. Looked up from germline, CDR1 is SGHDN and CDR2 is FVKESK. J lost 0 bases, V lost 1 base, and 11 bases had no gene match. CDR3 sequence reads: CASSQAGQSIIATNEKLFF. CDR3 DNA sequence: TGTGCCAGCAGCCAAGCGGGACAGTCTATTATCGCAACTAATGAAAAACTGTTTTTT.

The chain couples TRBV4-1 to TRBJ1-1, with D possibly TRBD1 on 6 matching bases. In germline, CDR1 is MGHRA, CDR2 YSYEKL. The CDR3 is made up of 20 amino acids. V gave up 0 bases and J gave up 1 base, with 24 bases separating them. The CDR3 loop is CASSQDERGYHQGTNTEAFF. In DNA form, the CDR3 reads TGCGCCAGCAGCCAAGATGAAAGGGGATATCACCAGGGGACGAACACTGAAGCTTTCTTT.

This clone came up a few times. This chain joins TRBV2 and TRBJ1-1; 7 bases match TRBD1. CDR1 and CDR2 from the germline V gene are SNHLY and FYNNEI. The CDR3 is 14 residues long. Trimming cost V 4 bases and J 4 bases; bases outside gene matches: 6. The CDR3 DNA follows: TGTGCCAGCAGTGGACAGGGTCGGGCCACTGAAGCTTTCTTT. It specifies CASSGQGRATEAFF.

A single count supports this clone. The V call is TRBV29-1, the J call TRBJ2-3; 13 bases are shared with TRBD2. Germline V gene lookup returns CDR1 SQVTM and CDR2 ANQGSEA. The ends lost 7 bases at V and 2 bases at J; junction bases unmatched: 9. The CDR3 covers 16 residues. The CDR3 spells CSGLPGLAGPTDTQYF. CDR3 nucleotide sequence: TGCAGCGGGCTACCGGGACTAGCGGGGCCCACAGATACGCAGTATTTT.

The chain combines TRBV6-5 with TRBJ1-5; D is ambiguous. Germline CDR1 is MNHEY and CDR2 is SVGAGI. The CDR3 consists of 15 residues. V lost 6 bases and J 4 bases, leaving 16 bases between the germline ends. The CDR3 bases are TGTGCCAGCAGAGTTACCAGCCTGGAGAATCAGCCCCAGCATTTT. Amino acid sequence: CASRVTSLENQPQHF.

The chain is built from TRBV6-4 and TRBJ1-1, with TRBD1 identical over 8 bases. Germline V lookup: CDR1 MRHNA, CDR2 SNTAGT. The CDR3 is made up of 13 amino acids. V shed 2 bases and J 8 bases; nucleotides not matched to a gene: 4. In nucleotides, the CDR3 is TGTGCCAGCAGTGACAGCGGGACAGGAGAAGCTTTCTTT. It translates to CASSDSGTGEAFF.

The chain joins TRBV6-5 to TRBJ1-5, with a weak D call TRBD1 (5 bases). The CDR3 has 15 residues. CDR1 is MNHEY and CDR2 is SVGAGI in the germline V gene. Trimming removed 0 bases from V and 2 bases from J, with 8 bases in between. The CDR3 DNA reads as TGTGCCAGCAGTTACTCACGGGGGGGCAATCAGCCCCAGCATTTT. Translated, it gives CASSYSRGGNQPQHF.

As DNA, the CDR3 is TGTGCCAGCAGCGGACAGATGACAGGGAAGGGAGAGGACACTGAAGCTTTCTTT. This translates into CASSGQMTGKGEDTEAFF. This rearrangement joins TRBV9 to TRBJ1-1, with TRBD1 identical over 7 bases. CDR3 length: 18 amino acids. With V trimmed by 3 bases and J by 3 bases, 17 bases remained unmatched. Germline V gene data show CDR1 as SGDLS and CDR2 as YYNGEE.